This passage covers 25 T cell receptor beta chains from one sample sequenced in a study of CD8+CD57+ T cells in acquired aplastic anemia. Profiles of TCR beta VDJ and CDR3 were generated from a genomic DNA template. TCRdb passed the reads through MiXCR, listing each CDR3 protein once. Of about 40,000 distinct CDR3 sequences in the sample, roughly two thirds were seen once. By flow cytometry, patients selected for sequencing had shown an expansion of CD8+CD57+ cells. The sequenced sample was sorted CD4+, CD8+, or CD8+CD57+ T cells (not recorded which) from PBMCs. These receptors originate from a human donor with aplastic anemia.

The CDR3: CASSLEENTEAFF. The CDR3 nucleotides are TGTGCCAGCAGCTTAGAGGAAAACACTGAAGCTTTCTTT. This rearrangement joins TRBV9 to TRBJ1-1; no definite D call. CDR3 length: 13 residues. Trimming removed 4 bases from V and 2 bases from J, with 9 bases in between. Germline V gene sequence: CDR1 SGDLS, CDR2 YYNGEE.

This clonotype was recorded at least ten times. This chain connects TRBV2 to TRBJ1-1; D is unresolved. The V end was cut by 5 bases, the J end by 1 base, with 14 bases between. The germline V gene has CDR1 SNHLY and CDR2 FYNNEI. This CDR3 is 15 amino acids long. Here the CDR3 DNA reads TGTGCCAGCAGTAACCCCCGGACGGCGAACACTGAAGCTTTCTTT. Translation: CASSNPRTANTEAFF.

The chain employs TRBV9 and TRBJ1-6; D is possibly TRBD1 (6 bases). Trimming shortened V by 4 bases and J by 10 bases, and 21 bases separated the two germline ends. CDR3 length equals 16 residues. The germline V gene has CDR1 SGDLS and CDR2 YYNGEE. CDR3 nucleotides: TGTGCCAGCAGCCCCCCATGGCAGGGGAAAAGATCACCCCTCCACTTT. Its protein product is CASSPPWQGKRSPLHF.

This chain connects TRBV3-1 to TRBJ1-6; no firm D call. The CDR3 runs 15 residues. Germline loops: CDR1 LGHDT, CDR2 YNNKEL (reference sequence). V was cut by 3 bases and J by 6 bases, with 12 bases left in between. CDR3 in amino acids: CASSHSIEGNSPLHF. Here the CDR3 DNA reads TGTGCCAGCAGCCACTCCATAGAGGGTAATTCACCCCTCCACTTT.

This clonotype counts as medium-sized. The chain links TRBV29-1 to TRBJ2-7; D call uncertain. The V end was cut by 2 bases, the J end by 2 bases, with 4 bases between. Germline V gene sequence: CDR1 SQVTM, CDR2 ANQGSEA. This CDR3 has 11 amino acids. CDR3 nucleotide sequence: TGCAGCGTTGAAACGGCCTACGAGCAGTACTTC. Amino acid sequence: CSVETAYEQYF.

The chain is built from TRBV19 and TRBJ1-2; 7 nucleotides line up with TRBD1. Germline V lookup: CDR1 LNHDA, CDR2 SQIVND (reference sequence). Losses at the gene ends were 4 bases for V and 6 bases for J; bases not matched to a gene: 8. CDR3 size: 14 residues. The CDR3 DNA sequence: TGTGCCAGTAGTACCCAGACAGGGAACAATGGCTACACCTTC. The encoded protein is CASSTQTGNNGYTF.

The rearrangement joins TRBV7-6 to TRBJ2-7; perhaps TRBD1 as D (6 bases). The DNA end is more similar to TRBJ2-1, so the J call may be wrong. This CDR3 has 13 residues. CDR1 is SGHVS, CDR2 FNYEAQ, per germline. CDR3 amino acids: CASSSGQSYEQFF. The CDR3 DNA sequence: TGTGCCAGCAGCTCAGGACAGTCCTACGAGCAGTTCTTC.

This chain connects TRBV10-3 to TRBJ2-3, with 8 bases lining up with TRBD2. In germline, CDR1 is ENHRY, CDR2 SYGVKD. The CDR3 has 16 amino acids. V was clipped by 8 bases and J by 0 bases; unmatched bases: 10. The CDR3 DNA reads as TGTGCCATCTTACGCAGAACTAGCGGTAGCACAGATACGCAGTATTTT. The encoded protein is CAILRRTSGSTDTQYF.

This chain joins TRBV20-1 and TRBJ1-2; 11 nucleotides line up with TRBD1. This CDR3 is built from 15 residues. V lost 3 bases, J lost 5 bases, and 8 bases stayed unmatched. Per germline, CDR1 DFQATT and CDR2 SNEGSKA (reference sequence). CDR3 protein: CSASVDGTGGYGYTF. As DNA, the CDR3 is TGCAGTGCTAGCGTTGACGGGACAGGGGGGTATGGCTACACCTTC.

This clonotype was observed at least ten times. The V and J genes are TRBV24-1 and TRBJ2-2, with D possibly TRBD1 on 5 matching bases. The germline V gene encodes CDR1 KGHDR and CDR2 SFDVKD. This CDR3 has 17 residues. The V end lost 1 base, the J end lost 0 bases, and 11 bases lay between the germline ends. The CDR3 sequence: CATSDFRQIPNTGELFF. The CDR3 DNA reads as TGTGCCACCAGTGATTTCCGACAGATTCCGAACACCGGGGAGCTGTTTTTT.

The chain recombines TRBV29-1 with TRBJ1-1; 11 bases are a match to TRBD1. The V segment lost 7 bases and the J segment 2 bases; nucleotides outside the gene matches: 3. The CDR3 is 13 amino acids. Germline V gives CDR1 SQVTM, CDR2 ANQGSEA. The CDR3 loop is CSGGQGENTEAFF. The DNA of the CDR3 is TGCAGCGGGGGACAGGGGGAAAACACTGAAGCTTTCTTT.

Of note for this clonotype: The junction departs from germline at one end; a sequencing error may be responsible. This rearrangement joins TRBV2 to TRBJ1-6, with 10 bases identical to TRBD1. Germline V gene sequence: CDR1 SNHLY, CDR2 FYNNEI. The CDR3 extends over 14 amino acids. CDR3 region: CASRGTGDNSPLHF. As DNA, the CDR3 is TGTGCCAGCAGGGGGACAGGGGATAACTCACCCCTCCACTTT.

The chain uses TRBV24-1 and TRBJ2-7; D is undetermined. Trimming cost V 3 bases and J 3 bases, with 8 bases left between them. The germline CDR1 and CDR2 sequences are KGHDR and SFDVKD. The CDR3 has 13 residues. The CDR3 nucleotides are TGTGCCACCAGTGATGGGTCCGACTACGAGCAGTACTTC. Its translation: CATSDGSDYEQYF.

The J gene is TRBJ2-7, the V gene TRBV19, with D possibly being TRBD2 (6 bases). The CDR3 spans 14 residues. Deletions cut 4 bases from V and 6 bases from J, with 16 bases between. Germline lookup yields CDR1 LNHDA and CDR2 SQIVND (reference sequence). The DNA for the CDR3 is TGTGCCAGTAGTACCTTCGCTCCCGGGGGCGAGCAGTACTTC. Protein sequence: CASSTFAPGGEQYF.

The chain recombines TRBV20-1 with TRBJ2-3; 7 bases agree with TRBD1. The V gene end was trimmed by 5 bases and the J gene end by 1 base; junction bases not matched to a gene: 9. The CDR3 has 15 residues. CDR1 is DFQATT and CDR2 is SNEGSKA in the germline V gene (reference sequence). Here the CDR3 reads CSACDRVWGTDTQYF. The CDR3 nucleotides read TGCAGTGCTTGTGACAGGGTTTGGGGCACAGATACGCAGTATTTT.

Remarks on this clonotype: Here the CDR3 omits its conserved ending phenylalanine or tryptophan, so a read error is the likely source. The chain recombines TRBV6-1 with TRBJ2-1, with 13 bases fitting TRBD2. Losses at the gene ends were 5 bases for V and 4 bases for J; bases not matched to a gene: 5. This CDR3 comprises 16 residues. Germline lookup yields CDR1 MNHNS and CDR2 SASEGT. DNA of the CDR3: TGTGCCAGCAGTCCCACTAGCGGGGGGGCTTACAATGAGCAGTTCCTC. It specifies CASSPTSGGAYNEQFL.

This chain connects TRBV10-3 to TRBJ2-7; TRBD1 matches 8 bases. Per the germline V gene, CDR1 is ENHRY and CDR2 is SYGVKD. V lost 10 bases, J lost 7 bases, and 6 bases stayed unmatched. CDR3 size: 11 residues. The CDR3 bases are TGTGCCACCCGACAGGGGTGGGAGCAGTACTTC. Encoded protein: CATRQGWEQYF.

This clonotype was seen repeatedly, ten times or more. This chain connects TRBV4-2 to TRBJ2-3; weak D call: TRBD2 (6 bases). Trimming took 0 bases from V and 6 from J, leaving 13 bases between them. This CDR3 has 15 amino acids. CDR1 and CDR2 from the germline V gene are LGHNA and YNFKEQ. DNA of the CDR3: TGTGCCAGCAGCCAAGAAAGACTAGTCGCCGATACGCAGTATTTT. It yields the protein CASSQERLVADTQYF.

The chain links TRBV20-1 to TRBJ1-1, with D possibly matching TRBD1 (5 bases). The CDR3 spans 13 residues. Trimming left V 3 bases short and J 4 bases short, with 12 bases between. Per germline, CDR1 DFQATT and CDR2 SNEGSKA (reference sequence). The CDR3 bases are TGCAGTGCTAGGAGGGGTTCGAGCACTGAAGCTTTCTTT. As protein: CSARRGSSTEAFF.

This rearrangement joins TRBV29-1 to TRBJ2-7, with D perhaps TRBD1 or TRBD2 (6 bases each). This CDR3 contains 13 residues. The V and J ends lost 6 bases and 3 bases respectively, with 15 bases between them. Germline CDR1 SQVTM, CDR2 ANQGSEA. The CDR3, as DNA: TGCAGCGTCCGACGGGGGCTGGGCTACGAGCAGTACTTC. Amino acid sequence: CSVRRGLGYEQYF.

The chain has TRBV19 and TRBJ1-4; no clear D. CDR3 length: 14 residues. Trimming stripped 3 bases from V and 7 bases from J, with 12 bases between. The germline V gene encodes CDR1 LNHDA and CDR2 SQIVND (reference sequence). The DNA for the CDR3 is TGTGCCAGTAGTATTGGCGGGGTTCGTGAAAAACTGTTTTTT. The encoded protein is CASSIGGVREKLFF. The whole variable domain, remainder taken from reference TRBV19 and TRBJ1-4, is DGGITQSPKYLFRKEGQNVTLSCEQNLNHDAMYWYRQDPGQGLRLIYYSQIVNDFQKGDIAEGYSVSREKKESFPLTVTSAQKNPTAFYLCASSIGGVREKLFFGSGTQLSVL.

The chain has TRBV29-1 and TRBJ2-7; TRBD1 is a possible D gene (5 bases). The CDR3 is made up of 12 amino acids. Trimming shortened V by 0 bases and J by 5 bases, and 8 bases separated the two germline ends. Germline CDR1 reads SQVTM; CDR2 reads ANQGSEA. DNA for the CDR3: TGCAGCGTTGAAGAGGGCAGGGACGAGCAGTACTTC. This codes for CSVEEGRDEQYF.

This clonotype was picked up many times. The chain has TRBV7-2 and TRBJ2-3; possibly TRBD2 for D (6 bases). Per germline, CDR1 SGHTA and CDR2 FQGNSA. This CDR3 spans 14 amino acids. CDR3 sequence reads: CVSDIGTSTDTQYF. CDR3 nucleotides: TGTGTTAGCGATATTGGGACTAGCACAGATACGCAGTATTTT.

The chain combines TRBV4-1 with TRBJ2-5, with 9 positions matching TRBD2. The V gene's germline CDR1 is MGHRA and CDR2 YSYEKL. The junction had 7 bases not matched to a gene; V was cut back by 4 bases and J by 4 bases. The CDR3 is 15 amino acids. CDR3 sequence (DNA): TGCGCCAGCAGCCGACGGACTAGCGTACCAGAGACCCAGTACTTC. Translation gives CASSRRTSVPETQYF.

The rearrangement joins TRBV15 to TRBJ1-4, with D unresolved. Germline V gene lookup returns CDR1 LNHNV and CDR2 YYDKDF (reference sequence). The CDR3 totals 13 residues. V was clipped by 5 bases and J by 8 bases, with 12 bases between them. CDR3 sequence (DNA): TGTGCCACCAGCTCTCGACATGCCGAAAAACTGTTTTTT. Translation: CATSSRHAEKLFF.